The 3 T cell receptor beta chains below come from one sample, sequenced in a study of CXCR3-negative and CXCR3-positive naive CD8 T cells. Regarding the study as a whole: In CXCR3-positive naive cells, the TRB CDR3s were more hydrophobic than in CXCR3-negative naive cells.

No antigen has been identified for these receptors. UMI-tagged TRB cDNA libraries were built via 5' RACE. Reanalyzing the 5' RACE reads, TCRdb keeps one entry per CDR3 protein, without DNA. This repertoire includes roughly 110,000 distinct CDR3 sequences. The sequenced sample was naive CXCR3+ CD8+ T cells from blood. Subset given: CD45RO-CCR7+CD27+CD95- naive CD8+ T cells expressing CXCR3 (TNR3+). These receptors all stem from a human donor in good health. Some clones in this sample may be carry-over from other donors' samples.

This sequence joins TRBV5-1 and TRBJ2-5; TCRdb's D call, TRBD2, is unchecked because there is no DNA. Per the germline V gene, CDR1 is SGHRS and CDR2 is YFSETQ. The CDR3 covers 16 residues. This chain's CDR3 is CASSGGLAGSQETQYF.

The V gene is TRBV4-1, the J gene TRBJ1-1; TCRdb returns TRBD1, unconfirmable since there is no DNA. CDR3 length: 15 amino acids. The germline V gene has CDR1 MGHRA and CDR2 YSYEKL. This CDR3 reads CASRATGRGWTEAFF.

CDR3: CASSQDWGDFSYNEQFF. The rearrangement joins TRBV4-3 to TRBJ2-1; TCRdb returns TRBD1, unconfirmable since there is no DNA. The CDR3 contains 17 residues. The germline V gene has CDR1 LGHNA and CDR2 YSLEER.